This passage covers 29 T cell receptor beta chains from one sample sequenced in a study of blood T cell repertoires in COVID-19. Profiling relied on immunoSEQ multiplex PCR, and the TCRdb table lists in-frame clones only, not all of them. The table shows 250,000 to 350,000 clones, with 80% to 85% occurring only once. The sample was peripheral blood. The receptors derive from a person aged 70 to 85 with COVID-19, enrolled during active disease.

The chain has TRBV7-2 and TRBJ1-6; 8 bases are shared with TRBD1. CDR1 and CDR2 (germline): SGHTA, FQGNSA. J was trimmed by 8 bases and V by 8 bases; bases with no gene match: 5. This CDR3 spans 13 amino acids. The CDR3 protein is CASGQGAHSPLHF. Here the CDR3 DNA reads TGTGCCAGCGGGCAGGGGGCCCATTCACCCCTCCACTTT.

This clone is a singleton in its sample. The gene calls are TRBV9 and TRBJ2-7, with 8 bases fitting TRBD1. CDR1 and CDR2 from the germline V gene are SGDLS and YYNGEE. CDR3 size: 15 residues. Trimming removed 4 bases from V and 2 bases from J; junction bases left unmatched: 8. Here the CDR3 reads CASSPRDRRTYEQYF. For the CDR3, the DNA is TGTGCCAGCAGCCCTCGGGACAGGCGAACCTACGAGCAGTACTTC. Full variable domain (outside the CDR3, taken from reference TRBV9 and TRBJ2-7): DSGVTQTPKHLITATGQRVTLRCSPRSGDLSVYWYQQSLDQGLQFLIQYYNGEERAKGNILERFSAQQFPDLHSELNLSSLELGDSALYFCASSPRDRRTYEQYFGPGTRLTVT.

The chain links TRBV29-1 to TRBJ1-1; D is ambiguous. This CDR3 has 12 amino acids. Between the trimmed V and J ends, which lost 5 bases and 1 base, there was a span of 8 bases. The germline V gene encodes CDR1 SQVTM and CDR2 ANQGSEA. CDR3 region: CSVLQTNTEAFF. DNA of the CDR3: TGCAGCGTTCTACAGACGAACACTGAAGCTTTCTTT.

The chain links TRBV5-4 to TRBJ2-7; tentative D call: TRBD1 (6 bases). Germline CDR1 SGHNT, CDR2 YYREEE (reference sequence). The V and J ends lost 4 bases and 7 bases respectively, with 15 bases between them. CDR3 size: 13 residues. The CDR3 region is CASSLDRKAEQYF. In DNA, the CDR3 is TGTGCCAGCAGCCTCGACAGGAAAGCTGAGCAGTACTTC.

The chain couples TRBV28 to TRBJ1-6; a weak D match, TRBD1 (5 bases). V shed 5 bases and J shed 11 bases, with 19 bases lying between them. The CDR3 loop spans 15 amino acids. Germline V gives CDR1 MDHEN, CDR2 SYDVKM. CDR3 in DNA: TGTGCCAGCAGTCACGGACGGGGGAGAGCTCCACCCCTCCACTTT. Translating it yields CASSHGRGRAPPLHF.

V is TRBV15 and J is TRBJ1-2, with D possibly matching TRBD1 (6 bases). V lost 4 bases, J lost 2 bases, and 8 bases lay in between. This CDR3 spans 13 amino acids. In germline, CDR1 is LNHNV, CDR2 YYDKDF (reference sequence). This chain's CDR3 is CATSITGNYGYTF. Here the CDR3 DNA reads TGTGCCACCAGCATTACAGGGAACTATGGCTACACCTTC.

This chain uses TRBV5-1 with TRBJ2-7, with D perhaps matching TRBD1 (5 bases). The CDR3 spans 14 residues. Germline V gene lookup returns CDR1 SGHRS and CDR2 YFSETQ. Trimming shortened V by 7 bases and J by 0 bases, and 14 bases separated the two germline ends. The CDR3 protein is CASRPQDSSYEQYF. DNA for the CDR3: TGCGCCAGCCGACCACAAGACAGCTCCTACGAGCAGTACTTC. Variable domain in full (rest from reference TRBV5-1 and TRBJ2-7): KAGVTQTPRYLIKTRGQQVTLSCSPISGHRSVSWYQQTPGQGLQFLFEYFSETQRNKGNFPGRFSGRQFSNSRSEMNVSTLELGDSALYLCASRPQDSSYEQYFGPGTRLTVT.

CDR3 amino acids: CASVRGTEAFF. Written as DNA, the CDR3 is TGTGCCAGCGTAAGGGGCACTGAAGCTTTCTTT. J is TRBJ1-1 and V is TRBV6-6; weak D call: TRBD1 (5 bases). This CDR3 comprises 11 residues. Germline CDR1 is MNHNY and CDR2 is SVGAGI (reference sequence). Trimming removed 8 bases at V and 4 bases at J, with 8 bases between.

This chain connects TRBV13 to TRBJ2-1, with 12 bases identical to TRBD2. Germline loops: CDR1 PRHDT, CDR2 FYEKMQ (reference sequence). V was clipped by 6 bases and J by 7 bases; unmatched bases: 13. This CDR3 has 17 amino acids. The CDR3: CASSSSGPGTSGNEQFF. The CDR3 DNA reads TGTGCCAGCAGTTCATCCGGCCCCGGGACTAGCGGGAATGAGCAGTTCTTC.

This clone was seen once. The chain employs TRBV5-1 and TRBJ2-1; 7 bases line up with TRBD2. The V gene's germline CDR1 is SGHRS and CDR2 YFSETQ. This CDR3 has 15 residues. Losses at the gene ends were 0 bases for V and 14 bases for J; bases not matched to a gene: 14. CDR3 sequence reads: CASSLGGGRGGDEFF. In DNA, the CDR3 is TGCGCCAGCAGCTTGGGCGGAGGAAGGGGAGGGGACGAGTTCTTC.

The V gene is TRBV7-2, the J gene TRBJ1-6, with D unclear. CDR1 is SGHTA and CDR2 is FQGNSA in the germline V gene. Deletions cut 5 bases from V and 9 bases from J, with 17 bases between. The CDR3 is 15 amino acids. Here the CDR3 reads CASSPRVDLGSPLHF. In DNA, the CDR3 is TGTGCCAGCAGCCCCCGAGTAGACCTAGGTTCACCCCTCCACTTT.

The chain has TRBV28 and TRBJ2-7; D perhaps matches TRBD2 (6 bases). The V gene lost 5 bases and the J gene lost 0 bases, with 11 bases spanning the gap. Germline lookup yields CDR1 MDHEN and CDR2 SYDVKM. This CDR3 has 14 residues. In DNA, the CDR3 is TGTGCCAGCAGTCCCGGGACTTACTCCTACGAGCAGTACTTC. Translation: CASSPGTYSYEQYF.

The chain couples TRBV7-2 to TRBJ2-3, with D perhaps matching TRBD1 (6 bases). The CDR3 consists of 15 residues. Germline CDR1 is SGHTA and CDR2 is FQGNSA. V gave up 5 bases and J gave up 6 bases, with 18 bases separating them. The CDR3 sequence is CASSPGTRTYDTQYF. As DNA, the CDR3 is TGTGCCAGCAGCCCCGGGACACGAACATATGATACGCAGTATTTT.

The V and J genes are TRBV10-3 and TRBJ2-3; no clear D gene. Per germline, CDR1 ENHRY and CDR2 SYGVKD. V lost 2 bases to trimming and J lost 7 bases, with 13 bases between them. This CDR3 is 14 amino acids long. This chain's CDR3 is CAISELGDRNTQYF. CDR3 DNA: TGTGCCATCAGTGAGCTAGGTGACCGCAATACGCAGTATTTT.

The chain links TRBV4-1 to TRBJ1-2; D remains ambiguous. The V gene lost 0 bases and the J gene lost 0 bases, with 8 bases spanning the gap. The CDR3 spans 15 residues. Germline assignment: CDR1 MGHRA and CDR2 YSYEKL. CDR3 sequence reads: CASSQETGTNYGYTF. DNA for the CDR3: TGCGCCAGCAGCCAAGAGACGGGTACTAACTATGGCTACACCTTC.

The V call is TRBV5-5, the J call TRBJ1-1; perhaps TRBD1 as D (6 bases). Germline V gene sequence: CDR1 SGHKS, CDR2 YYEKEE (reference sequence). The CDR3 length is 13 residues. V was trimmed by 4 bases and J by 4 bases, leaving 11 bases between them. CDR3 amino acids: CASSGTGPTEAFF. CDR3 coding DNA: TGTGCCAGCAGCGGTACAGGGCCCACTGAAGCTTTCTTT.

This chain links TRBV5-4 with TRBJ1-4; a weak D match, TRBD1 (5 bases). V shed 9 bases and J shed 8 bases, with 17 bases lying between them. Germline CDR1 and CDR2: SGHNT and YYREEE (reference sequence). This CDR3 comprises 13 residues. In DNA, the CDR3 is TGTGCCATATCGGACATAACGAGGGAAAAACTGTTTTTT. This codes for CAISDITREKLFF.

There are a few counts of this clone. The chain recombines TRBV2 with TRBJ2-1; TRBD2 matches 10 bases. The CDR3 contains 14 residues. V dropped 8 bases and J dropped 2; count of bases not matched to a gene: 3. The V gene's germline CDR1 is SNHLY and CDR2 FYNNEI. The CDR3 nucleotides are TGTGCCAGCGCGGGACTAGCGCCCTACAATGAGCAGTTCTTC. This sequence encodes CASAGLAPYNEQFF.

The table lists this clone with a count of one. The chain links TRBV6-5 to TRBJ2-7; 10 nucleotides align to TRBD1. The CDR3 spans 14 residues. V gave up 6 bases and J gave up 2 bases; unmatched junction bases: 4. The germline gives CDR1 MNHEY, CDR2 SVGAGI. CDR3 protein: CASRVDRGAYEQYF. Written as DNA, the CDR3 is TGTGCCAGCAGGGTGGACAGGGGGGCCTACGAGCAGTACTTC.

The V and J genes are TRBV7-3 and TRBJ2-7; a weak D match, TRBD1 (5 bases). The germline gives CDR1 SGHTA, CDR2 FQGTGA. Trimming cost V 1 base and J 12 bases, with 16 bases left between them. The CDR3 has 13 amino acids. In DNA, the CDR3 is TGTGCCAGCAGCTTAAATTCGCAGGGCTCTCTGTACTTC. Protein product: CASSLNSQGSLYF. Complete variable domain (other parts from reference TRBV7-3 and TRBJ2-7): GAGVSQTPSNKVTEKGKYVELRCDPISGHTALYWYRQSLGQGPEFLIYFQGTGAADDSGLPNDRFFAVRPEGSVSTLKIQRTERGDSAVYLCASSLNSQGSLYFGPGTRLTVT.

The V call is TRBV5-8, the J call TRBJ1-2; no reliable D call. CDR3 length: 15 residues. Germline CDR1 and CDR2: SGHTS and YDEGEE. Trimming cost V 0 bases and J 8 bases, with 17 bases left between them. The CDR3 region has the DNA TGTGCCAGCAGCTTGGTGTCCAAAGAGTGGTGGGGCTACACCTTC. It translates to CASSLVSKEWWGYTF.

This clone was counted once. J is TRBJ1-2 and V is TRBV29-1; D may be TRBD1 (5 bases). Germline loops: CDR1 SQVTM, CDR2 ANQGSEA. The CDR3 is made up of 18 amino acids. Trimming shortened V by 5 bases and J by 0 bases, and 25 bases separated the two germline ends. The CDR3 loop reads CSVRRGGGDTRSNYGYTF. Written as DNA, the CDR3 is TGCAGCGTTCGCCGGGGGGGAGGCGACACCCGTTCTAACTATGGCTACACCTTC.

The V call is TRBV19, the J call TRBJ2-2; D remains unclear. Germline assignment: CDR1 LNHDA and CDR2 SQIVND (reference sequence). Trimming pared 3 bases from V and 9 bases from J, leaving 8 bases between. The CDR3 runs to 12 residues. CDR3 loop: CASSMGARELFF. CDR3 nucleotide sequence: TGTGCCAGTAGTATGGGCGCCCGGGAGCTGTTTTTT.

The rearrangement joins TRBV6-2 or TRBV6-3 to TRBJ2-1, with 11 bases matching TRBD2. Losses at the gene ends were 4 bases for V and 13 bases for J; bases not matched to a gene: 9. Germline V lookup: CDR1 MNHEY, CDR2 SVGEGT. This CDR3 has 14 residues. Here the CDR3 DNA reads TGTGCCAGCAGTTTAGGACTAGCGGGTATCACCCAGTTCTTC. Translation gives CASSLGLAGITQFF.

J is TRBJ2-1 and V is TRBV7-6; 11 bases map to TRBD2. Germline CDR1 is SGHVS and CDR2 is FNYEAQ. The trim removed 4 bases at V and 6 bases at J, leaving 8 bases unmatched. This CDR3 comprises 16 residues. The CDR3 bases are TGTGCCAGCAGCTCAGAGACTAGCGGGATCGGCAATGAGCAGTTCTTC. Amino acid sequence: CASSSETSGIGNEQFF.

The V call is TRBV14, the J call TRBJ1-2; the D is unclear. Germline V lookup: CDR1 SGHDN, CDR2 FVKESK. CDR3 length equals 14 residues. V gave up 0 bases and J gave up 4 bases, with 9 bases separating them. The DNA for the CDR3 is TGTGCCAGCAGCCAAGATGATCAGGTCTATGGCTACACCTTC. Encoded protein: CASSQDDQVYGYTF. Together with reference TRBV14 and TRBJ1-2, the CDR3 gives the full variable domain: EAGVTQFPSHSVIEKGQTVTLRCDPISGHDNLYWYRRVMGKEIKFLLHFVKESKQDESGMPNNRFLAERTGGTYSTLKVQPAELEDSGVYFCASSQDDQVYGYTFGSGTRLTVV.

This clone was seen only a few times. V usage is TRBV10-3 and J usage is TRBJ2-3; tentatively, D is TRBD2 (5 bases). CDR3 length equals 14 residues. With 10 bases removed from V and 0 bases from J, the gap between germline ends came to 14 bases. CDR1 ENHRY and CDR2 SYGVKD come from the germline V gene. The CDR3 loop is CATRTSASTDTQYF. As DNA, the CDR3 is TGTGCCACTCGGACTTCGGCGAGCACAGATACGCAGTATTTT.

The J gene is TRBJ1-4, the V gene TRBV7-6; 7 positions match TRBD1. CDR3 length: 14 residues. Germline V gives CDR1 SGHVS, CDR2 FNYEAQ. Trimming took 6 bases from V and 6 from J; bases not matched to a gene: 7. The CDR3 nucleotides read TGTGCCAGCAGGTCAGGGGGAAACGATGAAAAACTGTTTTTT. The encoded protein is CASRSGGNDEKLFF.

This clone appeared a single time. This chain connects TRBV25-1 to TRBJ2-3; TRBD2 matches 8 bases. This CDR3 comprises 18 residues. V shed 1 base and J 6 bases; nucleotides not matched to a gene: 15. The germline V gene has CDR1 MGHDK and CDR2 SYGVNS. CDR3 protein: CASSESFGTGLVSDTQYF. CDR3 bases: TGTGCCAGCAGTGAATCGTTTGGGACGGGACTAGTCTCCGATACGCAGTATTTT.